These 19 T cell receptor beta chains share one sample of origin, sequenced in a study of cytomegalovirus exposure and HLA in healthy donors. Produced via immunoSEQ multiplex PCR; TCRdb's table is partial and in-frame only. The table lists about 240,000 clones, about 86% of them singletons. Sequencing was done on a sample of PBMCs. The receptors stem from a woman in her 30s in good health and CMV-seropositive.

In this sample, this clone turned up a few times. V and J are TRBV29-1 and TRBJ1-4, with 7 bases that match TRBD1. CDR1 SQVTM and CDR2 ANQGSEA come from the germline V gene. V shed 5 bases, J shed 3 bases, and the junction held 9 bases outside the gene matches. The CDR3 contains 15 residues. The CDR3 nucleotides read TGCAGCGTTCCCCAAGGGGACAGTTCTAATGAAAAACTGTTTTTT. It translates to CSVPQGDSSNEKLFF.

In nucleotides, the CDR3 is TGTGCCAGTAGTATAGATAAAGGGGGTTTGACCAAAAACATTCAGTACTTC. Translating it yields CASSIDKGGLTKNIQYF. This chain joins TRBV19 and TRBJ2-4; TRBD1 might be the D (6 bases). CDR1 is LNHDA and CDR2 is SQIVND in the germline V gene (reference sequence). There are 17 residues in the CDR3. V was pared by 0 bases and J by 2 bases, with 14 bases between.

This clone was seen repeatedly, ten times or more. The chain joins TRBV5-1 to TRBJ2-7, with 9 bases identical to TRBD1. V was clipped by 2 bases and J by 5 bases; unmatched bases: 8. CDR1 SGHRS and CDR2 YFSETQ come from the germline V gene. This CDR3 has 15 amino acids. The CDR3 loop reads CASSFRMGQGDEQYF. In nucleotides, the CDR3 is TGCGCCAGCAGCTTCAGGATGGGACAGGGTGACGAGCAGTACTTC.

The gene calls are TRBV5-1 and TRBJ2-1, with 13 bases identical to TRBD2. The length of the CDR3 is 18 residues. The ends lost 5 bases at V and 8 bases at J; junction bases unmatched: 16. CDR1 SGHRS and CDR2 YFSETQ come from the germline V gene. CDR3 residues: CASRGGLAGVANPDEQFF. The CDR3 DNA is TGCGCCAGCAGGGGCGGACTAGCGGGAGTCGCCAATCCGGATGAGCAGTTCTTC.

This clone has just one count. The chain combines TRBV4-1 with TRBJ2-2; 10 positions match TRBD2. V trimming: 0 bases; J trimming: 1 base; junction bases outside the gene matches: 8. Germline lookup yields CDR1 MGHRA and CDR2 YSYEKL. The CDR3 runs 19 residues. The CDR3 bases are TGCGCCAGCAGCCAAGAACGGTGGGCTAGCGGGAGGAACACCGGGGAGCTGTTTTTT. Translating it yields CASSQERWASGRNTGELFF.

The rearrangement links TRBV30 to TRBJ2-7; the D gene is possibly TRBD2 (6 bases). CDR3 length: 14 residues. Germline V CDR1 and CDR2: GTSNPN, SVGIG (reference sequence). V lost 1 base, J lost 3 bases, and 13 bases lay in between. As DNA, the CDR3 is TGTGCCTGGAGTGAGTGGGACTTCGGCTACGAGCAGTACTTC. Its protein product is CAWSEWDFGYEQYF. The full variable domain, its missing parts supplied by reference TRBV30 and TRBJ2-7, is SQTIHQWPATLVQPVGSPLSLECTVEGTSNPNLYWYRQAAGRGLQLLFYSVGIGQISSEVPQNLSASRPQDRQFILSSKKLLLSDSGFYLCAWSEWDFGYEQYFGPGTRLTVT.

On this clone itself: The same CDR3 can be traced to other DNA sequences in this sample. V and J are TRBV4-1 and TRBJ2-7, with 10 bases aligning to TRBD1. The CDR3 runs 14 residues. From germline, CDR1 is MGHRA and CDR2 YSYEKL. The V segment lost 4 bases and the J segment 4 bases; nucleotides outside the gene matches: 4. CDR3 DNA: TGCGCCAGCAGCCTAAGGGACAGGGGTTACGAGCAGTACTTC. Its protein is CASSLRDRGYEQYF.

This clone was seen a handful of times. This sequence joins TRBV7-9 and TRBJ2-1; D uncertain. Trimming took off 4 bases at V and 7 bases at J, with 14 bases between the two ends. CDR1 is SEHNR and CDR2 is FQNEAQ in the germline V gene (reference sequence). The CDR3 has 14 residues. The CDR3 protein is CASSSTRGVNEQFF. The CDR3 region has the DNA TGTGCCAGCAGCTCGACCCGAGGCGTTAATGAGCAGTTCTTC.

This clone has just one count. In nucleotides, the CDR3 is TGTGCCAGCAGGCCAGACAGGACTTCTGGGGCCAACGTCCTGACTTTC. This gives the protein CASRPDRTSGANVLTF. The gene calls are TRBV7-9 and TRBJ2-6; maybe TRBD1 (6 bases). Germline V gene lookup returns CDR1 SEHNR and CDR2 FQNEAQ (reference sequence). This CDR3 is built from 16 residues. V gave up 6 bases and J gave up 1 base, with 13 bases separating them.

V is TRBV7-6 and J is TRBJ2-7, with no clear D. The CDR3 contains 16 residues. Trimming stripped 5 bases from V and 0 bases from J, with 17 bases between. CDR1 SGHVS and CDR2 FNYEAQ come from the germline V gene. Here the CDR3 DNA reads TGTGCCAGCAGCCCCTCTCGAGCACCGAGCTCCTACGAGCAGTACTTC. This encodes CASSPSRAPSSYEQYF.

This clone came up once. The V call is TRBV28, the J call TRBJ2-7; D is perhaps TRBD2 (7 bases). V was shortened by 6 bases and J by 2 bases, with 17 bases between the two germline ends. The germline gives CDR1 MDHEN, CDR2 SYDVKM. The CDR3 contains 15 residues. The CDR3 DNA sequence: TGTGCCAGCAGAGAGGTAGGGGGGGCGACCTACGAGCAGTACTTC. This sequence encodes CASREVGGATYEQYF.

V gene TRBV2 combines with J gene TRBJ1-5, with D perhaps TRBD1 (6 bases). The CDR3 is made up of 16 amino acids. Germline CDR1 SNHLY, CDR2 FYNNEI. Trimming cost V 4 bases and J 0 bases, with 13 bases left between them. The DNA for the CDR3 is TGTGCCAGCAGTGCCGGGACACCTTATAGCAATCAGCCCCAGCATTTT. Protein: CASSAGTPYSNQPQHF.

This clone was seen only once. The chain uses TRBV18 and TRBJ1-1; D is possibly TRBD1 (5 bases). V shed 2 bases and J shed 0 bases, with 7 bases lying between them. Germline V lookup: CDR1 KGHSH, CDR2 LQKENI. CDR3 size: 14 residues. The CDR3 sequence: CASSPNRMNTEAFF. CDR3 nucleotides: TGTGCCAGCTCACCAAACAGGATGAACACTGAAGCTTTCTTT.

This chain joins TRBV11-3 and TRBJ1-4; D possibly corresponds to TRBD1 (6 bases). The CDR3 is 14 residues long. V shed 5 bases and J shed 6 bases, with 13 bases lying between them. From germline, CDR1 is SGHNT and CDR2 YENEEA. The CDR3 nucleotides read TGTGCCAGCAGCCTTGACAGGTGGGATGAAAAACTGTTTTTT. This encodes CASSLDRWDEKLFF.

V usage is TRBV19 and J usage is TRBJ1-5; the D is unclear. V lost 10 bases and J 5 bases, leaving 21 bases between the germline ends. Germline assignment: CDR1 LNHDA and CDR2 SQIVND (reference sequence). The CDR3 covers 15 residues. The chain's CDR3 is CATTPRRSPDQPQHF. For the CDR3, the DNA is TGTGCCACCACACCCCGGAGGTCACCCGATCAGCCCCAGCATTTT.

With regard to this clone: The identical CDR3 is also encoded by other nucleotide sequences in the sample. The rearrangement uses TRBV4-2 and TRBJ2-1, with 7 bases identical to TRBD2. Trimming took 0 bases from V and 3 from J; bases not matched to a gene: 2. The V gene's germline CDR1 is LGHNA and CDR2 YNFKEQ. This CDR3 is built from 15 residues. The DNA of the CDR3 is TGTGCCAGCAGCCAAGAGAGGACTAGCTACAATGAGCAGTTCTTC. Amino acid sequence: CASSQERTSYNEQFF.

The rearrangement joins TRBV5-1 to TRBJ2-5, with 7 bases that match TRBD2. The CDR3 totals 17 residues. V dropped 4 bases and J dropped 0; count of bases not matched to a gene: 12. Germline CDR1 SGHRS, CDR2 YFSETQ. The CDR3 reads CASSPTLATSYQETQYF. In DNA form, the CDR3 reads TGCGCCAGCAGCCCGACACTAGCGACCTCGTACCAAGAGACCCAGTACTTC.

V is TRBV6-5 and J is TRBJ2-2, with TRBD2 matching over 14 bases. The germline V gene encodes CDR1 MNHEY and CDR2 SVGAGI. This CDR3 is built from 15 residues. V trimming: 5 bases; J trimming: 6 bases; junction bases outside the gene matches: 2. CDR3 DNA sequence: TGTGCCAGCAGTAAGACTAGCGGGAGGGCCGGGGAGCTGTTTTTT. This gives the protein CASSKTSGRAGELFF.

This clone was picked up one time. The chain combines TRBV7-2 with TRBJ1-2, with 7 bases identical to TRBD1. The CDR3 runs to 15 residues. Germline CDR1 is SGHTA and CDR2 is FQGNSA. The V segment lost 5 bases and the J segment 5 bases; nucleotides outside the gene matches: 11. CDR3 residues: CASSVTGELAYGYTF. DNA of the CDR3: TGTGCCAGCAGCGTCACAGGGGAACTGGCGTATGGCTACACCTTC.